These T cell receptor beta chains were read from a single sample in a study of cytomegalovirus exposure and HLA in healthy donors. Sequencing was performed with immunoSEQ multiplex PCR; in TCRdb, only in-frame clones are kept and a portion is missing. The sample has under 90,000 clones, 70% to 90% seen once; the top ten hold about 2.5%. The sample consisted of PBMCs. Receptors were obtained from a man aged 18 to 29 in good health and CMV-seronegative. Both conserved end residues are trimmed from each CDR3. For some rows the clone size is stated as once, few or many, or as a class when expanded; others skip it.

>TRBV5-1|.
ASSLWGTVNTEAF
>TRBV28|.
ASSLTGTGAPF
>TRBV5-8|.
ASSRGQGLYQETRY
>TRBV7-8|.
ASSSGQSGRVYEQY
>TRBV28|.
ASSFSFLAGVTEQF
>TRBV10-2|.
ASSEPTSGVLGYT
>TRBV6-1|.
ASSEAGGVYQPQH
>TRBV7-2|once
ASSRDNMDYGYT
>TRBV5-1|.
ASSSGQRNTGELF
>TRBV7-3|.
ASSLYRGNSPLH
>TRBV5-6|.
ASSLAVLTPDNEQF
>TRBV9|.
ASSDNPRQGGSYEQY
>TRBV19|once
ASSIVSGANTEAF
>TRBV28|.
ASSLPALETQY
>TRBV7-2|.
ASSLTSGTYNEQF
>TRBV28|.
ASSWDRTFNQPQH
>TRBV4-3|.
ASSQVPGSTGELF
>TRBV4-2|.
ASSQESLAGDNEQF
>TRBV28|.
ASSAAGPLGEKLF
>TRBV28|.
ASIAEGSLRTGELF
>TRBV27|.
ASHYTGTGVKLEY
>TRBV5-1|.
ASSPISQGMNTEAF
>TRBV7-6|.
ASSLAQGAIQETQY
>TRBV7-6|.
ASSLGPRGTEAF
>TRBV11-2|.
ASSDREETQY
>TRBV19|.
ATTRVGLYNEQF
>TRBV6-5|.
ASSRGRLQPQH
>TRBV7-2|.
ASSLTGVGETQY
>TRBV4-2|.
ASSQGGQGPYEQY
>TRBV27|once
ASSSSGSLSGANVLT
>TRBV7-2|.
AVRQGALYEQY
>TRBV19|.
ASSISPKITGELF
>TRBV9|.
ASSRSGQGSHEQY
>TRBV29-1|once
SVRPSADTGELF
>TRBV29-1|.
SVVWGRSYNEQF
>TRBV27|.
ASRLDRGLLSYNEQF
>TRBV5-6|.
ASSLGGIEAF
>TRBV4-3|.
ASSQGLAVTDTQY
>TRBV2|.
ASSEAPDRKTPYEQY
>TRBV9|.
ASSTGQMNTEAF
>TRBV2|.
ASGRLAGFYNEQF
>TRBV28|.
ASSLWDRGRDTEAF
>TRBV5-1|.
ASSLRGPATSVRDNEQF
>TRBV6-1|.
ASSQRGTEAF
>TRBV5-6|.
ASSEATNEKLF
>TRBV29-1|.
SVTPGVDTGELF
>TRBV7-2|.
ASSPPGKPDTQY
>TRBV6-1|.
ASDALGQASYEQY
>TRBV4-1|.
ASSQVMLGRTEAEKLF
>TRBV27|few
ASSATGTGDNTGELF